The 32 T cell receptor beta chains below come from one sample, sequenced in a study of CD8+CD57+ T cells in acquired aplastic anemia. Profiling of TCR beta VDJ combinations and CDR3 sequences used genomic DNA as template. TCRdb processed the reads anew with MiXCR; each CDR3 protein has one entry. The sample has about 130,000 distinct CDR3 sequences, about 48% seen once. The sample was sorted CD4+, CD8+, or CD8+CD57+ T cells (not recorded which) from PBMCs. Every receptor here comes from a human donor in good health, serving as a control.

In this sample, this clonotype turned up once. CDR3 in amino acids: CASSDRGLADTQYF. The CDR3 DNA follows: TGTGCCAGCAGTGACAGGGGGCTGGCAGATACGCAGTATTTT. V usage is TRBV6-1 and J usage is TRBJ2-3; TRBD1 agrees at 8 bases. CDR1 MNHNS and CDR2 SASEGT come from the germline V gene. The trim removed 3 bases at V and 4 bases at J, leaving 3 bases unmatched. The CDR3 runs to 14 residues.

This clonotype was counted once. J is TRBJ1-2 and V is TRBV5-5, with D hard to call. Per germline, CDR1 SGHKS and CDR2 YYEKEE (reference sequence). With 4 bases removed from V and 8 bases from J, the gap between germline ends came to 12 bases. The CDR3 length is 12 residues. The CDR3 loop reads CASSASPEGYTF. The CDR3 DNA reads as TGTGCCAGCAGCGCCTCTCCCGAGGGCTACACCTTC. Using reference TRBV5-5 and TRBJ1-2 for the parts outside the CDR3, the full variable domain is DAGVTQSPTHLIKTRGQQVTLRCSPISGHKSVSWYQQVLGQGPQFIFQYYEKEERGRGNFPDRFSARQFPNYSSELNVNALLLGDSALYLCASSASPEGYTFGSGTRLTVV.

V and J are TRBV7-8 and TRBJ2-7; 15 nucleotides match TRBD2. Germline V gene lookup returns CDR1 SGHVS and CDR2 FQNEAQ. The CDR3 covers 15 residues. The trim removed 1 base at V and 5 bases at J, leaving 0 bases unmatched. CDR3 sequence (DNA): TGTGCCAGCAGCTTAGGGACTAGCGGGAGGGACGAGCAGTACTTC. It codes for CASSLGTSGRDEQYF.

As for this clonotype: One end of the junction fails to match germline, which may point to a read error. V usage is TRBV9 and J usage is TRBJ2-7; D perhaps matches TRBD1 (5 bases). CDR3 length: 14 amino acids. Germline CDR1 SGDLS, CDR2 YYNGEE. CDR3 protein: CASSLEQAAYGQYF. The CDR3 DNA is TGTGCCAGCAGCTTGGAACAGGCTGCCTACGGGCAGTACTTC.

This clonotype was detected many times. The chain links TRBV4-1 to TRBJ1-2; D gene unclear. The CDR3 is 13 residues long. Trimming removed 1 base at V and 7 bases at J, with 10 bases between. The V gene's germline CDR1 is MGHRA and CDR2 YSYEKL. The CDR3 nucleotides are TGCGCCAGCAGCCAAGGCCTTGCAGGTGGCTACACCTTC. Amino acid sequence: CASSQGLAGGYTF.

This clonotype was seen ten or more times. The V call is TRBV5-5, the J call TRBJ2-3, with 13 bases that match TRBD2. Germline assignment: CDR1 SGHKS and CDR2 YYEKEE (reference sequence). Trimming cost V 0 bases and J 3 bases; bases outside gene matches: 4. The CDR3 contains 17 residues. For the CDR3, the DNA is TGTGCCAGCAGCTTGGCCCCGGGACTAGCGGGGACAGATACGCAGTATTTT. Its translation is CASSLAPGLAGTDTQYF.

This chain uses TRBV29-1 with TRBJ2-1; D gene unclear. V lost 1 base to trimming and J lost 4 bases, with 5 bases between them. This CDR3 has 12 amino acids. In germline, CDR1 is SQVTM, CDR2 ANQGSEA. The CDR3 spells CSVEVRYNEQFF. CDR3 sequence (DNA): TGCAGCGTTGAAGTGAGGTACAATGAGCAGTTCTTC.

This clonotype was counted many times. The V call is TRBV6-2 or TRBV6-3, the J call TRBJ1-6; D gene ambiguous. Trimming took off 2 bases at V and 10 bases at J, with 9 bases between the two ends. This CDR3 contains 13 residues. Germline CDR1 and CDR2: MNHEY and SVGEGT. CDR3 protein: CASSYPPPSPLHF. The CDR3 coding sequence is TGTGCCAGCAGTTACCCTCCTCCATCACCCCTCCACTTT.

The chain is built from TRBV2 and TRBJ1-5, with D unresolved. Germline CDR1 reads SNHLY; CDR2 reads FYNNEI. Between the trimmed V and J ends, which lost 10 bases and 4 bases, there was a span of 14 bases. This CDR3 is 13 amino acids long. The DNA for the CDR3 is TGTGCCACCGAAGACGACCTTAATCAGCCCCAGCATTTT. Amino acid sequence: CATEDDLNQPQHF. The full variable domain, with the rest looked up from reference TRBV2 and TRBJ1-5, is EPEVTQTPSHQVTQMGQEVILRCVPISNHLYFYWYRQILGQKVEFLVSFYNNEISEKSEIFDDQFSVERPDGSNFTLKIRSTKLEDSAMYFCATEDDLNQPQHFGDGTRLSIL.

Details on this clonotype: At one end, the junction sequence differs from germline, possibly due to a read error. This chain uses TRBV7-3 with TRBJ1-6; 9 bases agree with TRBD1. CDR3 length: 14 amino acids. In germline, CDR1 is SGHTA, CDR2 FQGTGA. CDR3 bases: TGTGCCAGCAGCTCGGACAGGGGAGGTTCACCCCTCCACTTC. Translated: CASSSDRGGSPLHF.

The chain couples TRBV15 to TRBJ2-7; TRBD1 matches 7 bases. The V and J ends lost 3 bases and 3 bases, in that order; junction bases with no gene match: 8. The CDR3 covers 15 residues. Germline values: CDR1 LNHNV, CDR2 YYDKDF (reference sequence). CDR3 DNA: TGTGCCACCAGCAGCTTACAGGGGACCAACTACGAGCAGTACTTC. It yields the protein CATSSLQGTNYEQYF.

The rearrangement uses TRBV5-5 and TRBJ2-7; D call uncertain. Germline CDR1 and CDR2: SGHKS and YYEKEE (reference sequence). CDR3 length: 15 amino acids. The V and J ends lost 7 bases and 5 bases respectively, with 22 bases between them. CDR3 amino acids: CASEPSSRGRNEQYF. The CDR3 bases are TGTGCCAGCGAGCCTTCTTCTAGAGGTAGGAACGAGCAGTACTTC.

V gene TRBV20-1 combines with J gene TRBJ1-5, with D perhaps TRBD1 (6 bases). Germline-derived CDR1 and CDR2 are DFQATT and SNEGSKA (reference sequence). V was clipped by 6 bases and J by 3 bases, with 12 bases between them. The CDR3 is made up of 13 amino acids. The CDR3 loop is CSAAPGDNQPQHF. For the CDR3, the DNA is TGCAGTGCCGCCCCAGGGGACAATCAGCCCCAGCATTTT.

Here the CDR3 DNA reads TGCAGCGTTGAGAACTATGGCTACACCTTC. Its protein is CSVENYGYTF. This sequence joins TRBV29-1 and TRBJ1-2, with no clear D. Trimming stripped 3 bases from V and 2 bases from J, with 1 base between. Per germline, CDR1 SQVTM and CDR2 ANQGSEA. The CDR3 spans 10 residues.

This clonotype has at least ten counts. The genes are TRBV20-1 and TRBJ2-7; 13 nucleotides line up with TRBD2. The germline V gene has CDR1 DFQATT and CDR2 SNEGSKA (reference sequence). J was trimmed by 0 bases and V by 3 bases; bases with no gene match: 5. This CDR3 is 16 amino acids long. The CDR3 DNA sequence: TGCAGTGCTAGTCGTACTAGCGGGGGGGTCTCCTACGAGCAGTACTTC. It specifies CSASRTSGGVSYEQYF.

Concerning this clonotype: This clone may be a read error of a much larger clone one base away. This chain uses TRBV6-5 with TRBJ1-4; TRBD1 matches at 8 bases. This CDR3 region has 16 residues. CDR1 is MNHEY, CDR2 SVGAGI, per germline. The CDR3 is CTSSYRYTGGNEKLFF. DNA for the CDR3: TGTACCAGCAGTTACAGATACACAGGGGGTAATGAAAAACTGTTTTTT.

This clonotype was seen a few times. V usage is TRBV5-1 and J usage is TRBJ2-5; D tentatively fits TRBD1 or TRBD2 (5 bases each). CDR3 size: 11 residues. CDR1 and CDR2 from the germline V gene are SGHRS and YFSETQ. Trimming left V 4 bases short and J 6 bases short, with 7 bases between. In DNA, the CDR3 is TGCGCCAGCAGCCCGGGACAGACCCAGTACTTC. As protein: CASSPGQTQYF.

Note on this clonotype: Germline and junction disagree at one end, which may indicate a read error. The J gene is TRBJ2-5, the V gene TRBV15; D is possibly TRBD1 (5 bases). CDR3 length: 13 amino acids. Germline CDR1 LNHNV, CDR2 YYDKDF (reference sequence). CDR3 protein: CATSRDSQETQYF. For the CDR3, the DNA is TGTGCCACCAGCCGAGACAGTCAAGAGACCCAGTACTTC.

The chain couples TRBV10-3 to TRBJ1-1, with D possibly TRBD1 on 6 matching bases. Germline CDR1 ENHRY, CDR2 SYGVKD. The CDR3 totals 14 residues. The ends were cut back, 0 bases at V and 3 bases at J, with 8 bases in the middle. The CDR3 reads CAISESQGDTEAFF. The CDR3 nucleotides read TGTGCCATCAGTGAGTCACAGGGAGACACTGAAGCTTTCTTT.

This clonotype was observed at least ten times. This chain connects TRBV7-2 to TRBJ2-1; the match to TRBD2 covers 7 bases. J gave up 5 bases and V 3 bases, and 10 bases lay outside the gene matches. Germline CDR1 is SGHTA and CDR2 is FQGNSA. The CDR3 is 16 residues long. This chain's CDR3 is CASSLSGGGGNNEQFF. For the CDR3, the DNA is TGTGCCAGCAGCTTGAGTGGCGGGGGTGGTAACAATGAGCAGTTCTTC.

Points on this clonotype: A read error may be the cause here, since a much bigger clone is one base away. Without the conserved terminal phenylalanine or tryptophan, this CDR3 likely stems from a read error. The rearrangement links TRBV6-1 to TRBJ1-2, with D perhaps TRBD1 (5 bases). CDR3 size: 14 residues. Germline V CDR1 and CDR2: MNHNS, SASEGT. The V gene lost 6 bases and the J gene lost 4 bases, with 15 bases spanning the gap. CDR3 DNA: TGTGCCAGCAGCTCCGGGGCAGAAATCTATGGCTACACCCTC. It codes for CASSSGAEIYGYTL.

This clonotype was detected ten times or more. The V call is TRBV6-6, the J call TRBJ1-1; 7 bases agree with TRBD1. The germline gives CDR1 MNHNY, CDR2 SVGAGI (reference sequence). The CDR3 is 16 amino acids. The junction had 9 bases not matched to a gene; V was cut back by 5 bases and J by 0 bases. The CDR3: CASSPTGFGMNTEAFF. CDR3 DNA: TGTGCCAGCAGTCCGACAGGGTTTGGAATGAACACTGAAGCTTTCTTT.

CDR3 DNA sequence: TGTGCCAGCAGTCCGACATCGTCCACACCCCTCCACTTT. Translation: CASSPTSSTPLHF. The chain uses TRBV12-3 or TRBV12-4 and TRBJ1-6; D gene ambiguous. The V end lost 5 bases, the J end lost 11 bases, and 13 bases lay between the germline ends. The CDR3 covers 13 residues.

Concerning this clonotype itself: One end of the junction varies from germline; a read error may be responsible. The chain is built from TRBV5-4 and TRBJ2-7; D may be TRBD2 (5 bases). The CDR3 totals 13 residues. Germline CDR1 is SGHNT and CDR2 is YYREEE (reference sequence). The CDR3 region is CASSFGLAYERYF. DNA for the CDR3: TGTGCCAGCAGCTTCGGTCTAGCCTACGAGCGGTACTTC.

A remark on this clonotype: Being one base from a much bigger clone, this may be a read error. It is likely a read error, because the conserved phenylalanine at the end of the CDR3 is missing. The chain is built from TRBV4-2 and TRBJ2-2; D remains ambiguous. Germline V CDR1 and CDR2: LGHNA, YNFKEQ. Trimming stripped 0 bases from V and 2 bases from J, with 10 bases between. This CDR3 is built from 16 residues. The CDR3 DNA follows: TGTGCCAGCAGCCAAGATGGCAACCTCAACACCGGGGAGCTGTTTTAT. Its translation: CASSQDGNLNTGELFY.

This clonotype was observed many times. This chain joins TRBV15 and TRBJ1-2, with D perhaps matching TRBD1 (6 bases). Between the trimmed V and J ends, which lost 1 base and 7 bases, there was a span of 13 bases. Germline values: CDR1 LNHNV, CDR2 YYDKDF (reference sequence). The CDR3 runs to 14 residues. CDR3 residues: CATSRGWGPGGYTF. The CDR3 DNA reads TGTGCCACCAGCAGAGGTTGGGGGCCGGGTGGCTACACCTTC.

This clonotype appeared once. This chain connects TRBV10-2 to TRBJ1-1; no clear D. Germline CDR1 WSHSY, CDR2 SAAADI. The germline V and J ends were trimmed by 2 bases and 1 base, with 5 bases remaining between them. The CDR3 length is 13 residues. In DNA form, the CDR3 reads TGCGCCAGCAGTGAGGGTAGGAACACTGAAGCTTTCTTT. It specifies CASSEGRNTEAFF.

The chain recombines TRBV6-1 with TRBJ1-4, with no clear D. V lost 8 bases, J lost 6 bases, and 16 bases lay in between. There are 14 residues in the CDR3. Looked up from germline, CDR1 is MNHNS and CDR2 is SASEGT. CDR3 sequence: CASGSEGGHEKLFF. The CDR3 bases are TGTGCCAGCGGTAGTGAGGGAGGGCATGAAAAACTGTTTTTT.

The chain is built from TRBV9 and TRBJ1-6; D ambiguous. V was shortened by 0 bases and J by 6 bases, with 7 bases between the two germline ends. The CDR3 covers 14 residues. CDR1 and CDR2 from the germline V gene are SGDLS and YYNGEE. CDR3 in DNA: TGTGCCAGCAGCGTAGAACAGCTTAATTCACCCCTCCACTTT. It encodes CASSVEQLNSPLHF.

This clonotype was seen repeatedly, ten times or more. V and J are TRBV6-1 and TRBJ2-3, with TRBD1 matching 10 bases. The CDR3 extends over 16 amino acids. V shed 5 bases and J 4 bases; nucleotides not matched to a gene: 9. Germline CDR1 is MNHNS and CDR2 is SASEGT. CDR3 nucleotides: TGTGCCAGCAGTTCAACTGACAGGGGGCTGGCAGATACGCAGTATTTT. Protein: CASSSTDRGLADTQYF.

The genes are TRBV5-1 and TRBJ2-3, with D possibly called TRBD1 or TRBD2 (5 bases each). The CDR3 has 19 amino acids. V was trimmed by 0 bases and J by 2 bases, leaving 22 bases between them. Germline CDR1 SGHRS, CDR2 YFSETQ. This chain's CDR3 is CASSLVPPDFGTDTDTQYF. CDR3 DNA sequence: TGCGCCAGCAGCTTGGTTCCCCCTGACTTCGGGACCGACACAGATACGCAGTATTTT.

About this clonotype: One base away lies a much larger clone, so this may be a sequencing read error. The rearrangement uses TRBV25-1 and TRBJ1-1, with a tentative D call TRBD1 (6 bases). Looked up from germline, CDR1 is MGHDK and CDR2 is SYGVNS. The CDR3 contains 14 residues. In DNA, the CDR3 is TGTGTCAGCAGCGCAGGACAGTTGAACACTGAAGCTTTCTTT. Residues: CVSSAGQLNTEAFF.